These 23 T cell receptor beta chains share one sample of origin, sequenced in a study of blood T cells in healthy people across ages. Alongside a J-beta primer mix, a sample-barcoded 5' primer served in a second PCR lasting roughly 7 to 11 cycles. TCRdb recomputed calls from the 5' RACE reads with MiXCR, one row per CDR3 protein. The table lists approximately 770,000 distinct CDR3 sequences, 55% to 70% of them singletons. Sequenced material: blood. The receptors shown here come from a man aged 25-45 years in good health.

This chain links TRBV29-1 with TRBJ2-5, with TRBD1 identical over 10 bases. The J call is uncertain, as TRBJ2-7 better fits the DNA end. Germline V gives CDR1 SQVTM, CDR2 ANQGSEA. The CDR3 totals 14 residues. The CDR3 nucleotides are TGCAGCGTTGGACAGGGGGCTTATACGAGCGAGCAGTACTTC. This gives the protein CSVGQGAYTSEQYF.

This clonotype was found once. The chain uses TRBV29-1 and TRBJ2-7; TRBD2 matches 14 bases. Trimming took 6 bases from V and 9 from J; bases not matched to a gene: 7. The CDR3 sequence is 13 residues long. Germline lookup yields CDR1 SQVTM and CDR2 ANQGSEA. Written as DNA, the CDR3 is TGCAGCGTGCGTGGACTAGCGGGAGGCGCGCAGTACTTC. It specifies CSVRGLAGGAQYF.

V is TRBV20-1 and J is TRBJ2-1; no definite D call. The V end was cut by 3 bases, the J end by 2 bases, with 8 bases between. Germline CDR1 is DFQATT and CDR2 is SNEGSKA (reference sequence). The CDR3 runs 13 residues. The CDR3 region has the DNA TGCAGTGCTAGCGGATGGACCTACAATGAGCAGTTCTTC. Residues: CSASGWTYNEQFF.

This clonotype was picked up one time. The chain uses TRBV15 and TRBJ2-1, with D possibly being TRBD1 (5 bases). The CDR3 runs to 12 residues. The ends were cut back, 5 bases at V and 9 bases at J, with 11 bases in the middle. Germline V gene data show CDR1 as LNHNV and CDR2 as YYDKDF (reference sequence). CDR3 nucleotide sequence: TGTGCCACCAGCTCTAGGGGTAGTGAGCAGTTCTTC. Translating gives CATSSRGSEQFF.

This rearrangement joins TRBV7-2 to TRBJ1-6; D may be TRBD1 (5 bases). This CDR3 is 14 amino acids long. V was clipped by 5 bases and J by 10 bases, with 15 bases between them. Germline CDR1 and CDR2: SGHTA and FQGNSA. The CDR3 is CASSPSWGDSPLHF. CDR3 nucleotides: TGTGCCAGCAGCCCGAGCTGGGGGGACTCACCCCTCCACTTT.

In this sample, this clonotype turned up once. The chain has TRBV12-3 or TRBV12-4 and TRBJ1-1; D possibly corresponds to TRBD1 (5 bases). The CDR3 is made up of 17 amino acids. Trimming removed 4 bases from V and 1 base from J, with 19 bases in between. CDR3 protein: CASSWGPGGTRNTEAFF. In DNA, the CDR3 is TGTGCCAGCAGTTGGGGACCCGGCGGCACTCGGAACACTGAAGCTTTCTTT.

This chain uses TRBV7-2 with TRBJ2-5; the match to TRBD1 covers 9 bases. Trimming cost V 8 bases and J 5 bases; bases outside gene matches: 18. This CDR3 is built from 17 residues. Per the germline V gene, CDR1 is SGHTA and CDR2 is FQGNSA. The chain's CDR3 is CASRFGTGREQGETQYF. CDR3 nucleotides: TGTGCCAGCCGATTCGGGACAGGGCGTGAACAAGGGGAGACCCAGTACTTC.

The chain employs TRBV24-1 and TRBJ2-3; TRBD2 matches 9 bases. Germline V lookup: CDR1 KGHDR, CDR2 SFDVKD. CDR3 length equals 17 residues. With 3 bases clipped from V and 4 bases from J, the junction kept 10 bases outside the gene matches. CDR3 in amino acids: CATSDRLAGVGPDTQYF. For the CDR3, the DNA is TGTGCCACCAGTGATCGCTTAGCGGGAGTAGGCCCAGATACGCAGTATTTT.

The V and J genes are TRBV14 and TRBJ2-7, with a weak D call TRBD2 (5 bases). The V and J ends lost 4 bases and 12 bases respectively, with 19 bases between them. The CDR3 has 13 amino acids. Germline loops: CDR1 SGHDN, CDR2 FVKESK. The DNA of the CDR3 is TGTGCCAGCAGCCCCAATTGGTCCCGCGGGCTGTACTTC. As protein: CASSPNWSRGLYF.

As concerns this clonotype: Being one base from a much bigger clone, this may be a read error. The chain couples TRBV25-1 to TRBJ1-2; 11 positions match TRBD1. Germline assignment: CDR1 MGHDK and CDR2 SYGVNS. The CDR3 spans 14 residues. With 4 bases clipped from V and 6 bases from J, the junction kept 4 bases outside the gene matches. The CDR3, as DNA: TGTGCCAGCAGTGGGGGGACAGGGGGTAATGGCTACACCTTC. Its translation: CASSGGTGGNGYTF.

This clonotype was observed a few times. The chain's CDR3 is CASMKAAQETQYF. In nucleotides, the CDR3 is TGTGCCAGCATGAAAGCAGCTCAAGAGACCCAGTACTTC. This chain connects TRBV28 to TRBJ2-5; unclear D gene. The germline V gene has CDR1 MDHEN and CDR2 SYDVKM. Trimming took off 7 bases at V and 2 bases at J, with 11 bases between the two ends. The CDR3 runs to 13 residues.

A word on this clonotype: A junction end diverges from the germline sequence, so it may reflect a read error. The rearrangement links TRBV5-1 to TRBJ2-1, with D possibly being TRBD2 (6 bases). The germline V gene has CDR1 SGHRS and CDR2 YFSETQ. The CDR3 covers 15 residues. This CDR3 is CAGSNQGWGGNEQFF. Here the CDR3 DNA reads TGCGCCGGCAGTAACCAGGGCTGGGGAGGAAATGAGCAGTTCTTC.

This clonotype has more than one count but fewer than ten. The chain uses TRBV14 and TRBJ2-3, with TRBD1 as a possible D gene (6 bases). The germline gives CDR1 SGHDN, CDR2 FVKESK. The CDR3 is 14 residues long. V lost 5 bases to trimming and J lost 4 bases, with 13 bases between them. CDR3 coding DNA: TGTGCCAGCAGCTTACGGACAGTTCCAGATACGCAGTATTTT. As protein: CASSLRTVPDTQYF.

The genes are TRBV21-1 and TRBJ2-1; the table's D call of TRBD2 was not tested on the DNA. TRBV21-1 is designated a pseudogene. This CDR3 has 15 residues. The CDR3 region is CASRRREGPCDEQFF. CDR3 DNA sequence: TGTGCCAGCAGGAGGCGGGAGGGCCCCTGTGATGAGCAGTTCTTC.

This clonotype was counted only a few times. V is TRBV14 and J is TRBJ1-2; D gene ambiguous. The CDR3 runs 14 residues. Trimming left V 4 bases short and J 7 bases short, with 16 bases between. Germline CDR1 reads SGHDN; CDR2 reads FVKESK. CDR3 region: CASSPRIGSGGYTF. The CDR3 nucleotides read TGTGCCAGCAGCCCCCGTATTGGATCGGGTGGCTACACCTTC.

The chain employs TRBV20-1 and TRBJ2-5; no definite D call. This CDR3 contains 12 residues. Germline CDR1 DFQATT, CDR2 SNEGSKA (reference sequence). V lost 6 bases to trimming and J lost 11 bases, with 19 bases between them. The CDR3 DNA reads as TGCAGTGCCTCGGCACCCTACAATGAGCAGTACTTC. Translating it yields CSASAPYNEQYF.

With respect to this clonotype: A single base separates this from a much larger clone, so it may be a read error. The chain joins TRBV5-1 to TRBJ1-1, with TRBD1 as a possible D gene (6 bases). CDR1 and CDR2 (germline): SGHRS, YFSETQ. With 4 bases removed from V and 1 base from J, the gap between germline ends came to 11 bases. The CDR3 spans 14 residues. The CDR3 region has the DNA TGCGCCAGCAGCGTCGGACAGACGAACACTGAAGCTTTCTTT. This gives the protein CASSVGQTNTEAFF. The entire variable domain, with the rest obtained from reference TRBV5-1 and TRBJ1-1, is as follows: KAGVTQTPRYLIKTRGQQVTLSCSPISGHRSVSWYQQTPGQGLQFLFEYFSETQRNKGNFPGRFSGRQFSNSRSEMNVSTLELGDSALYLCASSVGQTNTEAFFGQGTRLTVV.

The rearrangement uses TRBV4-1 and TRBJ2-5; D is unresolved. Germline V gives CDR1 MGHRA, CDR2 YSYEKL. The V and J ends lost 1 base and 4 bases respectively, with 13 bases between them. The CDR3 is 15 amino acids. In DNA form, the CDR3 reads TGCGCCAGCAGCCAAGCACAAGGCCTTGGAGAGACCCAGTACTTC. Protein product: CASSQAQGLGETQYF.

This clonotype has only one observation. The rearrangement links TRBV11-3 to TRBJ2-1; a possible D gene is TRBD1 (6 bases). The CDR3 has 19 amino acids. V was cut by 7 bases and J by 0 bases, with 25 bases left in between. From germline, CDR1 is SGHNT and CDR2 YENEEA. The CDR3 DNA reads TGTGCCAGCACCCTCCTTCCCAGGGACACCCCCTACTCCTACAATGAGCAGTTCTTC. It codes for CASTLLPRDTPYSYNEQFF.

V and J are TRBV20-1 and TRBJ1-1; the D is unclear. Trimming pared 4 bases from V and 5 bases from J, leaving 8 bases between. The CDR3 contains 11 residues. CDR1 and CDR2 from the germline V gene are DFQATT and SNEGSKA (reference sequence). The CDR3 sequence is CSATAATEAFF. The CDR3 DNA follows: TGCAGTGCTACGGCGGCAACTGAAGCTTTCTTT.

This clonotype was found a few times. The rearrangement links TRBV9 to TRBJ1-2; tentative D call: TRBD1 (5 bases). V was shortened by 0 bases and J by 8 bases, with 11 bases between the two germline ends. Germline values: CDR1 SGDLS, CDR2 YYNGEE. The CDR3 consists of 13 residues. CDR3 residues: CASSVARGDGYTF. CDR3 coding DNA: TGTGCCAGCAGCGTAGCTCGGGGGGACGGCTACACCTTC.

This clonotype has a handful of counts. CDR3 amino acids: CASSLGTGLETQYF. The CDR3 DNA sequence: TGCGCCAGCAGCTTAGGGACGGGATTGGAGACCCAGTACTTC. The chain combines TRBV5-1 with TRBJ2-5; D might be TRBD1 or TRBD2, each matching 5 bases. V dropped 2 bases and J dropped 5 bases, with 13 bases sitting between them. There are 14 residues in the CDR3. Germline values: CDR1 SGHRS, CDR2 YFSETQ.

This clonotype was seen only a few times. This chain uses TRBV2 with TRBJ2-5; D may be TRBD1 (6 bases). In germline, CDR1 is SNHLY, CDR2 FYNNEI. The CDR3 contains 13 residues. The V end was cut by 6 bases, the J end by 2 bases, with 10 bases between. DNA for the CDR3: TGTGCCAGCAGAACAGGGAAACAAGAGACCCAGTACTTC. Its protein product is CASRTGKQETQYF.